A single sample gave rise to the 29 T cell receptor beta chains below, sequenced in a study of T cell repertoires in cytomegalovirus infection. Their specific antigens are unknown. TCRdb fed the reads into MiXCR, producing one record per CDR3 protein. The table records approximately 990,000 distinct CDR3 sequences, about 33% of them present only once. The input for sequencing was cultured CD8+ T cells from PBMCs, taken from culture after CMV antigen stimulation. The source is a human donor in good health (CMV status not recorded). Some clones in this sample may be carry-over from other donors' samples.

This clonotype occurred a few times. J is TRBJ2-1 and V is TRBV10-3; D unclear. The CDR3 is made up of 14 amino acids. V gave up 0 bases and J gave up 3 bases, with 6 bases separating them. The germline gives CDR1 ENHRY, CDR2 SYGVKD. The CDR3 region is CAISESSYYNEQFF. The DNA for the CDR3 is TGTGCCATCAGTGAGTCGAGTTACTACAATGAGCAGTTCTTC.

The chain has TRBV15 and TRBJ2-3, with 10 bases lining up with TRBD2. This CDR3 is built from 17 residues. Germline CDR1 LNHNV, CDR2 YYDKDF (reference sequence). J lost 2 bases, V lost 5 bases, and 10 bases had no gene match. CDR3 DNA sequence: TGTGCCACCAGCTCACACACCGGGACTAGCGCCACAGATACGCAGTATTTT. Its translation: CATSSHTGTSATDTQYF. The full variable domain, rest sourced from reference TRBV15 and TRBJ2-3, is DAMVIQNPRYQVTQFGKPVTLSCSQTLNHNVMYWYQQKSSQAPKLLFHYYDKDFNNEADTPDNFQSRRPNTSFCFLDIRSPGLGDTAMYLCATSSHTGTSATDTQYFGPGTRLTVL.

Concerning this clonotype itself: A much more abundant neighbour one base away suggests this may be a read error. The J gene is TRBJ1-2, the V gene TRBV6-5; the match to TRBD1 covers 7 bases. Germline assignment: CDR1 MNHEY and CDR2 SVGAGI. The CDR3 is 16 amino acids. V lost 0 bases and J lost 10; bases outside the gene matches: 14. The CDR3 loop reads CASSYSLSGTVHDYTF. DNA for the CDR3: TGTGCCAGCAGTTACTCGTTATCCGGGACAGTGCATGACTACACCTTC.

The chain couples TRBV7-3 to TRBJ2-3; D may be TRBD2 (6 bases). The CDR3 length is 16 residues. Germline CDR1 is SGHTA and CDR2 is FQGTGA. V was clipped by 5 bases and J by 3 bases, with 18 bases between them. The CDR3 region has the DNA TGTGCCAGCAGCCCTCACATTTGGGGGGAAACAGATACGCAGTATTTT. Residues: CASSPHIWGETDTQYF.

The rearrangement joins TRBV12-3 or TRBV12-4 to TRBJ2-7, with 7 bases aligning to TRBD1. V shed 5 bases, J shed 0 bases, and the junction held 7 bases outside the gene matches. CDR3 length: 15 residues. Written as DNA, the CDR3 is TGTGCCAGCAGTAGCTCCCGGGACAGCTCCTACGAGCAGTACGTC. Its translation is CASSSSRDSSYEQYV.

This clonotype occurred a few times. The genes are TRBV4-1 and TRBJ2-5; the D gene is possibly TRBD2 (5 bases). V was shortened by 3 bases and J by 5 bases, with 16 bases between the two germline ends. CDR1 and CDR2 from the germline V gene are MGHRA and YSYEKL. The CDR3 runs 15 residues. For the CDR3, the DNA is TGCGCCAGCAGCCATTCGACTATCTCGGGGGAGACCCAGTACTTC. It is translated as CASSHSTISGETQYF.

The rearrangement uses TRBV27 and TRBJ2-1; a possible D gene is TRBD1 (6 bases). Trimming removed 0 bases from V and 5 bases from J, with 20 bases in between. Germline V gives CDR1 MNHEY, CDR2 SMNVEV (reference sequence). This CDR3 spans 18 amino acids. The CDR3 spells CASSLSVVGQQPNNEQFF. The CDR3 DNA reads TGTGCCAGCAGTTTATCTGTCGTAGGACAGCAGCCTAACAATGAGCAGTTCTTC.

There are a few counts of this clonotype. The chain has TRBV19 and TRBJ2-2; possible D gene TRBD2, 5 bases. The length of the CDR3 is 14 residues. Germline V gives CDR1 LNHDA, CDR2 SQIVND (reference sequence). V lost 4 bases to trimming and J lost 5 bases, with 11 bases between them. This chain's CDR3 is CASSKRDYTGELFF. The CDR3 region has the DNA TGTGCCAGTAGTAAACGTGACTATACCGGGGAGCTGTTTTTT.

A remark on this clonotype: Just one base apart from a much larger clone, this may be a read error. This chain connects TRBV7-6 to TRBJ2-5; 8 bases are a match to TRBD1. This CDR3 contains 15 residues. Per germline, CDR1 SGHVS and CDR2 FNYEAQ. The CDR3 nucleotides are TGTGTCAGCAGCTTAGTGGACAGGGCTCAAGAGACCCAGTACTTC. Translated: CVSSLVDRAQETQYF. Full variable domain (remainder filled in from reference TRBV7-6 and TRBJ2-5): GAGVSQSPRYKVTKRGQDVALRCDPISGHVSLYWYRQALGQGPEFLTYFNYEAQQDKSGLPNDRFSAERPEGSISTLTIQRTEQRDSAMYRCVSSLVDRAQETQYFGPGTRLLVL.

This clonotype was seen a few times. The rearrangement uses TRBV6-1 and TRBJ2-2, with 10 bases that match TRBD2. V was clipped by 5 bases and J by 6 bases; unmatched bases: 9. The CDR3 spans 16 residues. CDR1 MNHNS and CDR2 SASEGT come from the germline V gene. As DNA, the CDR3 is TGTGCCAGCAGTCACAAAGCGGGGGGGCCGGCCGGGGAGCTGTTTTTT. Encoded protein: CASSHKAGGPAGELFF.

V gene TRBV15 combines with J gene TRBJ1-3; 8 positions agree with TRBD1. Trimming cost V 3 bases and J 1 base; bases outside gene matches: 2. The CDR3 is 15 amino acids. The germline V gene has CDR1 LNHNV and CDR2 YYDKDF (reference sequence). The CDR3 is CATSRGQVSGNTIYF. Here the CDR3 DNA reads TGTGCCACCAGCAGGGGACAGGTGTCTGGAAACACCATATATTTT.

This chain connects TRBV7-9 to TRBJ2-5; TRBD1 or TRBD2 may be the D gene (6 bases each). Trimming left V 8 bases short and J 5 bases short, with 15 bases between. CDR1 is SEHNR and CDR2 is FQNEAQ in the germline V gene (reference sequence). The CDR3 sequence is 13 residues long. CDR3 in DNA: TGTGCCAGCGGGCAGGGGACTCCGGAGACCCAGTACTTC. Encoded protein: CASGQGTPETQYF. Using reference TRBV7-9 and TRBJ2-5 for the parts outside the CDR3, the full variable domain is DTGVSQNPRHKITKRGQNVTFRCDPISEHNRLYWYRQTLGQGPEFLTYFQNEAQLEKSRLLSDRFSAERPKGSFSTLEIQRTEQGDSAMYLCASGQGTPETQYFGPGTRLLVL.

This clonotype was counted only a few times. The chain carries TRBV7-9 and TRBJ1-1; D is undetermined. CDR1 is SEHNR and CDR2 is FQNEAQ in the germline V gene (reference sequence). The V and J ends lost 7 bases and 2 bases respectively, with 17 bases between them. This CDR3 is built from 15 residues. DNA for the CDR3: TGTGCCAGCACTCTAAGGGAGAGTCTAAACACTGAAGCTTTCTTT. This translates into CASTLRESLNTEAFF.

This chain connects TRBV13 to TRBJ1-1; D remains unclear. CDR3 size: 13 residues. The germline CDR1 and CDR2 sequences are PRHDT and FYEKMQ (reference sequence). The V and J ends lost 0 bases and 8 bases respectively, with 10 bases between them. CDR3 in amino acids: CASSLGLRREAFF. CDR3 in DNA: TGTGCCAGCAGCTTAGGCCTGCGGAGGGAAGCTTTCTTT.

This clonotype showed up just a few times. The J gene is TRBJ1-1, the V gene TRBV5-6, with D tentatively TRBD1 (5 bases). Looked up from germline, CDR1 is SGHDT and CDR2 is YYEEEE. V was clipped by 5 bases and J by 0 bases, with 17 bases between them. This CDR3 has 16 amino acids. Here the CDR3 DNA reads TGTGCCAGCAGTCTTCAGACAGCCCTGATGAACACTGAAGCTTTCTTT. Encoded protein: CASSLQTALMNTEAFF.

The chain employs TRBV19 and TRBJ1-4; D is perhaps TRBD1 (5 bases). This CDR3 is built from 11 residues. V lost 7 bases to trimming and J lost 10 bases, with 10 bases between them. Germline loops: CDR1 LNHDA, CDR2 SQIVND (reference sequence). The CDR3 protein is CASIQGPKLFF. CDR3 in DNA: TGTGCCAGTATTCAGGGACCAAAACTGTTTTTT.

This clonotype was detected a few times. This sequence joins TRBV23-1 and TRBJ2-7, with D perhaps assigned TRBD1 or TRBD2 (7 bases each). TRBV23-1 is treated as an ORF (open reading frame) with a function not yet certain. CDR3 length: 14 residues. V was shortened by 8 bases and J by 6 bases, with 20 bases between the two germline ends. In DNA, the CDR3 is TGCGCCAGCCAGGGGGGGCACGGCGCGGGCGAGCAGTACGTC. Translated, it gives CASQGGHGAGEQYV.

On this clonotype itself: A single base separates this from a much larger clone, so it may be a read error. This CDR3 is CVSSEGQSQETQYF. DNA of the CDR3: TGTGTCAGCAGTGAAGGCCAGTCCCAAGAGACCCAGTACTTC. The V and J genes are TRBV6-1 and TRBJ2-5, with D hard to call. The CDR3 sequence is 14 residues long. Germline CDR1 MNHNS, CDR2 SASEGT.

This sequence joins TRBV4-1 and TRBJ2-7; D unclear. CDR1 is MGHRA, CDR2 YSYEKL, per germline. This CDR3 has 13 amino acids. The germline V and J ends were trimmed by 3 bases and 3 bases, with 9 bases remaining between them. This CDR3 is CASSQIWNYEQYF. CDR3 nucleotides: TGCGCCAGCAGCCAGATCTGGAACTACGAGCAGTACTTC.

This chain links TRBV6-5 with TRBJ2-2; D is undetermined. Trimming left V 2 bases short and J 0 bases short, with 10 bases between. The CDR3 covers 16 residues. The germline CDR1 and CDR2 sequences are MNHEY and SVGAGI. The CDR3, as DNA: TGTGCCAGCAGTTACCAGACCTCACCGAACACCGGGGAGCTGTTTTTT. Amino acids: CASSYQTSPNTGELFF.

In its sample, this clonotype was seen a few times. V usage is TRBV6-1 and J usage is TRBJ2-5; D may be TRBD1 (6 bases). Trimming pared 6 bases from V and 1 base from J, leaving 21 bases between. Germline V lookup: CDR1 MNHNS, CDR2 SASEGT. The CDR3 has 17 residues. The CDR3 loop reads CASSWQQTGGVQETQYF. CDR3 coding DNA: TGTGCCAGCAGCTGGCAGCAGACAGGAGGAGTCCAAGAGACCCAGTACTTC.

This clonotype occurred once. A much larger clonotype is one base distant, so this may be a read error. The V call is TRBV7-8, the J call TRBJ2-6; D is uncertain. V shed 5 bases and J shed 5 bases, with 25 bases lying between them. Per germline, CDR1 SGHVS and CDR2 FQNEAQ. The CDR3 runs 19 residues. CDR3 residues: CASSTRLTTLPRRANVLTF. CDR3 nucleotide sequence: TGTGCCAGCAGCACACGCCTAACCACCCTACCTCGTAGGGCCAACGTCCTGACTTTC.

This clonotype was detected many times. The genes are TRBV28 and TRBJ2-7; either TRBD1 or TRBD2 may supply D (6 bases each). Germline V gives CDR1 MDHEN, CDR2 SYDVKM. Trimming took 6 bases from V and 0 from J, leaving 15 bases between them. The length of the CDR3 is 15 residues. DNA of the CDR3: TGTGCCAGCAGACCAACAGGGAGGAGCTCCTACGAGCAGTACGTC. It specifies CASRPTGRSSYEQYV.

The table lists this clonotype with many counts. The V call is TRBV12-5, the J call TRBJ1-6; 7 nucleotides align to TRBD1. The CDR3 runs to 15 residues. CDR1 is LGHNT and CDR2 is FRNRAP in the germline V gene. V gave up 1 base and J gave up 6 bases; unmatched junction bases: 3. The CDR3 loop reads CASGLETGTNSPLHF. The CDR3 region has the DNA TGTGCTAGTGGTTTGGAGACAGGGACTAATTCACCCCTCCACTTT. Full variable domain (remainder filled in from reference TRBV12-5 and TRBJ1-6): DARVTQTPRHKVTEMGQEVTMRCQPILGHNTVFWYRQTMMQGLELLAYFRNRAPLDDSGMPKDRFSAEMPDATLATLKIQPSEPRDSAVYFCASGLETGTNSPLHFGNGTRLTVT.

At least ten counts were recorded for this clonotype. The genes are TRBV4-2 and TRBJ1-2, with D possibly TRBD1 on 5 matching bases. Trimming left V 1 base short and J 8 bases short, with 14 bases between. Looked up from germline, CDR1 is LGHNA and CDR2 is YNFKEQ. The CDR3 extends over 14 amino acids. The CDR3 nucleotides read TGTGCCAGCAGCCAAGGGGGGGAGATGAGCGGCTACACCTTC. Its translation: CASSQGGEMSGYTF.

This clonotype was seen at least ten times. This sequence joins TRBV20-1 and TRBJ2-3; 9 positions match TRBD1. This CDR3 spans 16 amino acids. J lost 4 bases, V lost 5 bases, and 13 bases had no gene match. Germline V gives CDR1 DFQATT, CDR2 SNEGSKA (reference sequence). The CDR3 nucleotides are TGCAGTGCTGTGACTCCTACAGGGGGCCGTCCAGATACGCAGTATTTT. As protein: CSAVTPTGGRPDTQYF.

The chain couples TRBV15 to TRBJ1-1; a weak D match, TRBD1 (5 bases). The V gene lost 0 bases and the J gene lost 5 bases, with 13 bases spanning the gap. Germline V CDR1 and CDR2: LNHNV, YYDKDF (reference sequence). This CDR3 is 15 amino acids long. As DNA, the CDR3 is TGTGCCACCAGCAGAGAGGGTGGGACCCCAACTGAAGCTTTCTTT. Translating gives CATSREGGTPTEAFF.

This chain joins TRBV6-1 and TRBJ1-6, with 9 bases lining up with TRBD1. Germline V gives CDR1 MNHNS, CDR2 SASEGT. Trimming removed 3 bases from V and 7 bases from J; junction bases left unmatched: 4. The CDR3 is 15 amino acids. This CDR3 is CASSDWTGENSPLHF. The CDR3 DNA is TGTGCCAGCAGTGATTGGACAGGGGAAAATTCACCCCTCCACTTT.

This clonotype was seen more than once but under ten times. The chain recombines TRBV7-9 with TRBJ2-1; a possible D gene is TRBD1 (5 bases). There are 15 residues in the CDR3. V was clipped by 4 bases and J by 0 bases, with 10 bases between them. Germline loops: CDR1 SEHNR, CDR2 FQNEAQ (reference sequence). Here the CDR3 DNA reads TGTGCCAGCAGCTCACTACAGGCCTCCTACAATGAGCAGTTCTTC. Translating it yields CASSSLQASYNEQFF.